In its sample, the clone carrying this T cell receptor beta chain was seen a few times. This may come from a read error, since a much larger clone is one base off. This sample was included in a study of tumor and adjacent non-tumor tissue in lung cancer. No cell sorting was done before RNA was extracted from the tissue. TCRbeta libraries were built with three rounds of nested PCR, modified from ARM-PCR. Each CDR3 protein gets one entry after TCRdb re-called the multiplex PCR reads with MiXCR. The sample holds about 200,000 distinct CDR3 sequences, about two thirds seen once. The CDR3 totals 17 residues. Germline CDR1 and CDR2: DFQATT and SNEGSKA (reference sequence).

Sequencing was carried out using lung tumor tissue. This sequence joins TRBV20-1 and TRBJ2-5; 12 nucleotides align to TRBD2. This receptor was identified in a man aged 60 to 75 with non-small cell lung cancer. This chain's CDR3 is CSPRDLRTSGVQETQYF. The CDR3 DNA sequence: TGCAGTCCTAGAGATTTGAGGACTAGCGGGGTCCAAGAGACCCAGTACTTC.